This is a list of T cell receptor beta chains from one sample in a study of T cell changes during pregnancy in multiple sclerosis. Some clones are missing from TCRdb's copy, which holds only in-frame ones; the method was immunoSEQ multiplex PCR. Of about 40,000 clones detected, 90% to 95% appear once; the ten largest clones hold over 0.4%. The sample in question was CD4+ T cells from peripheral blood mononuclear cells, obtained in the third trimester of pregnancy. The receptors come from a female donor in good health, enrolled as a control in a pregnancy study. CDR3s include the opening cysteine and the closing phenylalanine or tryptophan. A D gene is named only where the DNA matches it firmly. Clone size is not always given. Where it is, it says once, few, many or a class for expanded clones.

j_call clone_size v_call d_call cdr3_aa cdr3_nt
TRBJ1-4 NA TRBV27 TRBD1 CASTPTGTNEKLFF TGTGCCAGCACCCCGACAGGGACTAATGAAAAACTGTTTTTT
TRBJ2-1 NA TRBV11-2 TRBD2 CASSVGGALNYNEQFF TGTGCCAGCAGCGTCGGGGGGGCCTTGAACTACAATGAGCAGTTCTTC
TRBJ2-1 NA TRBV2 NA CASSGVGRNEQFF TGTGCCAGCAGTGGGGTTGGGCGCAATGAGCAGTTCTTC
TRBJ1-1 NA TRBV4-2 NA CASSQGHGNMNTEAFF TGTGCCAGCAGCCAAGGCCACGGGAACATGAACACTGAAGCTTTCTTT
TRBJ1-5 NA TRBV19 NA CASSHREANQPQHF TGTGCCAGTAGTCACCGAGAGGCCAATCAGCCCCAGCATTTT
TRBJ2-3 NA TRBV9 TRBD2 CASSVPLSPLAGGTTDTQYF TGTGCCAGCAGCGTACCGCTCAGCCCCTTAGCGGGCGGAACTACAGATACGCAGTATTTT
TRBJ2-3 NA TRBV15 TRBD2 CATSRGTSGVVLNTQYF TGTGCCACCAGCAGAGGGACTAGCGGGGTGGTGCTGAATACGCAGTATTTT
TRBJ1-5 few TRBV28 NA CASSSRLQPQHF TGTGCCAGCAGCTCTAGGTTGCAGCCCCAGCATTTT
TRBJ2-3 NA TRBV28 NA CASSISEPDTQYF TGTGCCAGCAGCATTAGCGAACCAGATACGCAGTATTTT
TRBJ2-2 NA TRBV18 NA CASSPRDRSVTGELFF TGTGCCAGCTCACCACGCGACAGGTCCGTCACCGGGGAGCTGTTTTTT
TRBJ2-7 NA TRBV10-3 NA CAISPTSSYEQYF TGTGCCATCAGCCCGACTAGTTCTTACGAGCAGTACTTC
TRBJ2-2 NA TRBV14 TRBD1 CASSQGQGLNTGELFF TGTGCCAGCAGCCAAGGACAGGGATTGAACACCGGGGAGCTGTTTTTT
TRBJ2-1 NA TRBV7-9 NA CASSLGGTEKQFF TGTGCCAGCAGCCTTGGGGGGACGGAAAAGCAGTTCTTC
TRBJ2-1 NA TRBV10-3 TRBD2 CAISESRTSGDEQFF TGTGCCATCAGTGAGTCGAGGACTAGCGGAGATGAGCAGTTCTTC
TRBJ2-5 NA TRBV11-3 NA CASSLAASVETQYF TGTGCCAGCAGCTTAGCAGCTAGCGTAGAGACCCAGTACTTC
TRBJ2-1 few TRBV11-2 TRBD2 CASRSPSGGSYNEQFF TGTGCCAGCAGGTCCCCTAGCGGGGGATCCTACAATGAGCAGTTCTTC
TRBJ1-4 NA TRBV30 NA CAWGRGFGGEKLFF TGTGCCTGGGGACGAGGGTTCGGCGGGGAAAAACTGTTTTTT
TRBJ2-3 once TRBV7-9 NA CASGGDTQYF TGTGCCAGCGGCGGGGATACGCAGTATTTT
TRBJ2-1 NA TRBV29-1 TRBD1 CSAGQGSDEQFF TGCAGCGCGGGACAGGGGAGCGATGAGCAGTTCTTC
TRBJ2-3 NA TRBV6-1 TRBD1 CASSSRDSSTDTQYF TGTGCCAGCAGTTCCCGGGACAGCTCCACGGATACGCAGTATTTT
TRBJ2-7 NA TRBV5-4 NA CASSSIQGSLGEQYF TGTGCCAGCAGCAGCATACAGGGATCCCTTGGCGAGCAGTACTTC
TRBJ1-3 NA TRBV19 TRBD1 CASSNHRGTGEGNTIYF TGTGCCAGTAGCAACCATCGCGGGACAGGGGAAGGAAACACCATATATTTT
TRBJ1-2 NA TRBV11-2 NA CASSLPGGYTF TGTGCCAGCAGCTTACCGGGGGGCTACACCTTC
TRBJ2-7 NA TRBV2 NA CASSTGYGYYEQYF TGTGCCAGCTCAACAGGGTACGGATACTACGAGCAGTACTTC
TRBJ2-5 NA TRBV9 TRBD2 CASSPGLAGGTRQETQYF TGTGCCAGCAGCCCAGGACTAGCGGGGGGGACACGTCAAGAGACCCAGTACTTC
TRBJ2-2 NA TRBV2 TRBD2 CASIYQTSLAGLGTGELFF TGTGCCAGCATTTACCAGACGTCCCTAGCGGGACTGGGCACCGGGGAGCTGTTTTTT
TRBJ2-1 NA TRBV4-3 TRBD1 CASSQLQGDNEQFF TGCGCCAGCAGCCAGTTACAGGGGGACAATGAGCAGTTCTTC
TRBJ1-5 NA TRBV10-2 NA CASSESSSVNQPQHF TGCGCCAGCAGTGAGTCGAGCAGCGTCAATCAGCCCCAGCATTTT